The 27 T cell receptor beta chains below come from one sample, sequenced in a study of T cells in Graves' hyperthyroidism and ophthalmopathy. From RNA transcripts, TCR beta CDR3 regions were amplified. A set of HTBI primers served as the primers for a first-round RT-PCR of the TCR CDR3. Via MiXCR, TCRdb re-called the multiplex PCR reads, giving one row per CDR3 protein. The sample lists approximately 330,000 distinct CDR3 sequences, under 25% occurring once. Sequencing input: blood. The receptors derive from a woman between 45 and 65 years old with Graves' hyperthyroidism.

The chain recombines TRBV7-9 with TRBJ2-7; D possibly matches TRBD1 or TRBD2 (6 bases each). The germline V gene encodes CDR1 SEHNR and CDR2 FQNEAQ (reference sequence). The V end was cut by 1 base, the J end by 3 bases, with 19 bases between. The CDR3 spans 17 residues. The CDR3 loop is CASSLEGGWQGLYEQYF. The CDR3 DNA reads TGTGCCAGCAGCTTAGAGGGGGGTTGGCAGGGCCTCTACGAGCAGTACTTC.

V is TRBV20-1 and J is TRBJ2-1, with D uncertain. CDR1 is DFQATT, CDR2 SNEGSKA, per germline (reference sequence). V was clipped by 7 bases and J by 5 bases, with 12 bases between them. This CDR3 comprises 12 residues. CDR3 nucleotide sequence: TGCAGTGTGACCAAGGGCGACAATGAGCAGTTCTTC. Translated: CSVTKGDNEQFF.

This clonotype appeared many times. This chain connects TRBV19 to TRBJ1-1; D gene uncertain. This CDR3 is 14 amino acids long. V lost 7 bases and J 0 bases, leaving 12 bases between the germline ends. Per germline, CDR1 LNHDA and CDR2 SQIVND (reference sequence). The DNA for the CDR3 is TGTGCCAGTAATATGAGGCAGATGAACACTGAAGCTTTCTTT. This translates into CASNMRQMNTEAFF.

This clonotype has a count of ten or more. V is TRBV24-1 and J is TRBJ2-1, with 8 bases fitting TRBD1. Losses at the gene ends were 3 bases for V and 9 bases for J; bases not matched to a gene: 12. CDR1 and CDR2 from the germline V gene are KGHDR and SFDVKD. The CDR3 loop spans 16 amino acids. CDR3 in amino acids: CATSDAGTGSRGEQFF. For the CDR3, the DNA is TGTGCCACCAGTGATGCCGGGACAGGCTCTCGGGGTGAGCAGTTCTTC.

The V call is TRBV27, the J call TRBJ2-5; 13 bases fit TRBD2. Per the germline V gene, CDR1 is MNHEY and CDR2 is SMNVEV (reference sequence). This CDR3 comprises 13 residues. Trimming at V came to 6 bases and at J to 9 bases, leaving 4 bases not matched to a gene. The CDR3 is CASRPGLAGPQYF. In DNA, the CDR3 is TGTGCCAGCAGGCCGGGACTAGCGGGGCCCCAGTACTTC.

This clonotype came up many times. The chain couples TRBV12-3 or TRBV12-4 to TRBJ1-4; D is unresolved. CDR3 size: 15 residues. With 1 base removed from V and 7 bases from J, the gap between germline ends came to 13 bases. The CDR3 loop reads CASSLERQPSEKLFF. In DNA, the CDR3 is TGTGCCAGCAGTTTAGAGAGGCAGCCCAGTGAAAAACTGTTTTTT.

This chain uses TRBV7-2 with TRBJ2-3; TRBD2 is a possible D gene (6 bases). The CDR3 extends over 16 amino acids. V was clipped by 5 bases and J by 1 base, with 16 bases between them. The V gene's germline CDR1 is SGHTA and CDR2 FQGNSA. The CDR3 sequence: CASSPPRLVGTDTQYF. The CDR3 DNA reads TGTGCCAGCAGCCCCCCTCGACTAGTAGGCACAGATACGCAGTATTTT.

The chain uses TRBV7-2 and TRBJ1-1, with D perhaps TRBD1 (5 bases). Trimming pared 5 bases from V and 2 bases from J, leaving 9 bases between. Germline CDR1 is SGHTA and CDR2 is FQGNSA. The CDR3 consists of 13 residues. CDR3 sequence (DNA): TGTGCCAGCAGCGCCCGGACAAACACTGAAGCTTTCTTT. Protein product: CASSARTNTEAFF.

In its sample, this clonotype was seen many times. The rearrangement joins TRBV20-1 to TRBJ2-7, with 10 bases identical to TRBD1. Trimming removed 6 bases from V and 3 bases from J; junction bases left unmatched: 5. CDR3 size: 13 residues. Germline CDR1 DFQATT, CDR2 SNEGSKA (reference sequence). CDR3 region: CSASTGGIYEQYF. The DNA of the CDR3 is TGCAGTGCGTCGACAGGGGGCATCTACGAGCAGTACTTC.

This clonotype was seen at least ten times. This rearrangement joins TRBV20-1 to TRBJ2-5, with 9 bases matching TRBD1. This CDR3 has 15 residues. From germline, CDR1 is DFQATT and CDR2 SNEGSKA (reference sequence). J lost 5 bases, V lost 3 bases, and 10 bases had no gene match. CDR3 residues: CSASADRGLGETQYF. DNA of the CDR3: TGCAGTGCTAGTGCCGACAGGGGGTTAGGGGAGACCCAGTACTTC.

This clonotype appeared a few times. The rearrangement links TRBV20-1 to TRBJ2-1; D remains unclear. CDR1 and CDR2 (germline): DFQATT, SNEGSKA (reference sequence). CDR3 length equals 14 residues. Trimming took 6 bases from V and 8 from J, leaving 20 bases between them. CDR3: CSAPRVPRNHEQFF. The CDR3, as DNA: TGCAGTGCGCCAAGGGTCCCCCGTAATCATGAGCAGTTCTTC.

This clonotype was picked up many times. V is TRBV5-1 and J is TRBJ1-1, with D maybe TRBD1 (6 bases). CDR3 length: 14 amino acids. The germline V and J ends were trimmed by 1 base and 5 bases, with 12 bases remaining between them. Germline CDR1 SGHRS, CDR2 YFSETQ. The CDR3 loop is CASSLTGARTEAFF. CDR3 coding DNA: TGCGCCAGCAGCTTGACGGGGGCGCGTACTGAAGCTTTCTTT.

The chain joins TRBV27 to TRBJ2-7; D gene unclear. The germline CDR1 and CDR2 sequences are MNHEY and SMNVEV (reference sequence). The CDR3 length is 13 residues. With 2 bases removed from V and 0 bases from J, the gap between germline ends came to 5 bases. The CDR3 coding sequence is TGTGCCAGCAGTTTACTTCTCTCCTACGAGCAGTACTTC. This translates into CASSLLLSYEQYF.

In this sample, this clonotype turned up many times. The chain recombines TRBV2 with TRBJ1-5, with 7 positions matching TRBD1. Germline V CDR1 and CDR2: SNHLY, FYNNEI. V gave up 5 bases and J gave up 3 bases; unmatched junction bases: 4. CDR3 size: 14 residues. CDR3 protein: CASSPGQLNQPQHF. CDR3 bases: TGTGCCAGCAGTCCGGGACAGCTCAATCAGCCCCAGCATTTT.

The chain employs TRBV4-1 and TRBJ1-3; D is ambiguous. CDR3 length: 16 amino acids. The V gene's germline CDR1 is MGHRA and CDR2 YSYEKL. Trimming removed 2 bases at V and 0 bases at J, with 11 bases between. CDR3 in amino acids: CASSQSRLFSGNTIYF. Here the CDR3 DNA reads TGCGCCAGCAGCCAATCCAGGTTATTCTCTGGAAACACCATATATTTT.

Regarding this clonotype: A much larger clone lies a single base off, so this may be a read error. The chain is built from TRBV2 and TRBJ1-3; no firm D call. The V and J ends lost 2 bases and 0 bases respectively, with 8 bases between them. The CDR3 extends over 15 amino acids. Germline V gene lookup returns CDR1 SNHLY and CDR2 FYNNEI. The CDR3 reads CASSENSYSGNTIYF. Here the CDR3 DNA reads TGTGCCAGCAGTGAAAACAGCTACTCTGGAAACACCATATATTTT.

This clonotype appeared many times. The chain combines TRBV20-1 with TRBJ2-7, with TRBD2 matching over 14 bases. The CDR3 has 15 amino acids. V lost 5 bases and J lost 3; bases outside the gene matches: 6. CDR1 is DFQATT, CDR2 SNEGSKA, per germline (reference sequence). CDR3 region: CSAPPGTSGSYEQYF. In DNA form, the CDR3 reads TGCAGTGCTCCCCCCGGGACTAGCGGGAGCTACGAGCAGTACTTC.

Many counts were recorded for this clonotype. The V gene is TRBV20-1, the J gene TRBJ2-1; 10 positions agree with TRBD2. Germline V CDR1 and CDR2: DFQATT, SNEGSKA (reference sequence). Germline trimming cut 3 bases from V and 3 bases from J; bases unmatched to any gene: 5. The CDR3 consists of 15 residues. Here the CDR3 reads CSARERTSGYNEQFF. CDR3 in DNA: TGCAGTGCTAGGGAGCGGACTAGCGGCTACAATGAGCAGTTCTTC.

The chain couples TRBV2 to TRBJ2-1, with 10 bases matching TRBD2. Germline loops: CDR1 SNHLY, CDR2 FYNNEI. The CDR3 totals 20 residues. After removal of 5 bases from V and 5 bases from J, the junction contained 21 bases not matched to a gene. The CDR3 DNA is TGTGCCAGCAGTTTTGTTAGCGGGGGGACATCCAGAACGGGGGACAATGAGCAGTTCTTC. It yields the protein CASSFVSGGTSRTGDNEQFF. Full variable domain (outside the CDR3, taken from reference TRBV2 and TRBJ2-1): EPEVTQTPSHQVTQMGQEVILRCVPISNHLYFYWYRQILGQKVEFLVSFYNNEISEKSEIFDDQFSVERPDGSNFTLKIRSTKLEDSAMYFCASSFVSGGTSRTGDNEQFFGPGTRLTVL.

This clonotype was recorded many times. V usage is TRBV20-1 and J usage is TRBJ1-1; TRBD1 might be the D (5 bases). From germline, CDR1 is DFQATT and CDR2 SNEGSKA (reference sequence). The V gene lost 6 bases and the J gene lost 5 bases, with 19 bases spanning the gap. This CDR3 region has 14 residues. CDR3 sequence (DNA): TGCAGTGCCAAATTGGTGGGGGTTGGGACTGAAGCTTTCTTT. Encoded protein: CSAKLVGVGTEAFF.

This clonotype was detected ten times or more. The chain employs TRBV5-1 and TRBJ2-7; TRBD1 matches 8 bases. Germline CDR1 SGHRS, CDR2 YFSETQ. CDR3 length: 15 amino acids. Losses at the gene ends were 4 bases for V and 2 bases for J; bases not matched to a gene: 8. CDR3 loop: CASSLTGTGPYEQYF. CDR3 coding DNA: TGCGCCAGCAGCCTGACCGGGACAGGTCCCTACGAGCAGTACTTC.

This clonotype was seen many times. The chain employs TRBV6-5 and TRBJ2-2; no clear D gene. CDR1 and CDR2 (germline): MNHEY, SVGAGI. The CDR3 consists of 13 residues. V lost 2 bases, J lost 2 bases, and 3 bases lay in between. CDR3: CASSYTNTGELFF. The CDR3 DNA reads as TGTGCCAGCAGTTACACCAACACCGGGGAGCTGTTTTTT.

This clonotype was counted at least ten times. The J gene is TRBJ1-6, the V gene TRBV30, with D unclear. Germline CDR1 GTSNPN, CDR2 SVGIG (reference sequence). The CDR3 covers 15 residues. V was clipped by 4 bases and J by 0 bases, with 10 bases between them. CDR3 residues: CAWTLGSSYNSPLHF. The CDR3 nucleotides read TGTGCCTGGACCCTCGGTAGCTCCTATAATTCACCCCTCCACTTT.

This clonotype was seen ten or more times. The CDR3 DNA sequence: TGTGCCAGCAGTAACGACAGGACCACTGAAGCTTTCTTT. Translated, it gives CASSNDRTTEAFF. The chain joins TRBV5-6 to TRBJ1-1; D is perhaps TRBD1 (6 bases). The CDR3 runs 13 residues. Germline V lookup: CDR1 SGHDT, CDR2 YYEEEE. Trimming stripped 5 bases from V and 4 bases from J, with 12 bases between.

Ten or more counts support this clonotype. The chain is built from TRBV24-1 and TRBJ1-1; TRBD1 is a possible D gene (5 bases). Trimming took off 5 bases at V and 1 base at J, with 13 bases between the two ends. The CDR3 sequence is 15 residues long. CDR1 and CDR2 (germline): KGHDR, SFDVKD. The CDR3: CATSGGTLKNTEAFF. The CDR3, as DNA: TGTGCCACCAGTGGGGGCACACTCAAGAACACTGAAGCTTTCTTT.

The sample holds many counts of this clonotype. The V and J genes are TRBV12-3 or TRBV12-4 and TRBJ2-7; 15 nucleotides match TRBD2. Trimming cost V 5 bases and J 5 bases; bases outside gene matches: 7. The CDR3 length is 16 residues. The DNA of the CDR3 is TGTGCCAGCAGTAAGGGACTAGCGGGAGGCCTCCACGAGCAGTACTTC. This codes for CASSKGLAGGLHEQYF.

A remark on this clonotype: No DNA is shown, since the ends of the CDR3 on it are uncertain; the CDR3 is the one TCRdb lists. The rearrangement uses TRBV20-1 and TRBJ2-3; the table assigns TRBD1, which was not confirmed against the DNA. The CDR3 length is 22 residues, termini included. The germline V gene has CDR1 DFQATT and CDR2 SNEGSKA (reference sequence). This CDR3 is CSARDSAAYFCASSNRGNTQYF.